Presented here are 3 T cell receptor beta chains from one specimen sequenced in a study of Ad26.COV2.S vaccination and SARS-CoV-2 variants (TCRdb year 2021). Per the publication, the treatment or condition label means: around 19 received Ad26.COV2.S at low or high dose, single or two shots; about five received placebo; per-sample allocation not given. Repertoires of vaccine and placebo recipients were sequenced from samples collected on day 63 after the first injection. Library prep was done by the immunoSEQ multiplex PCR assay. TCRdb's version of the immuneACCESS table is confined to in-frame rearrangements and falls short of the full clone set. An unresolved V gene accounts for under half of the shortfall where checked; the remainder is of unknown origin. The sample has 200,000 to 300,000 clones on record, roughly 90% of them singletons. The top ten clones comprise over 8.5% of the sample. The starting material was peripheral blood, obtained in a trial of Ad26.COV2.S vaccine versus placebo. Receptors originate from a person between 18 and 65 years old who received the Ad26.COV2.S COVID-19 vaccine or a placebo.

The rearrangement joins TRBV7-2 to TRBJ2-5; TRBD2 agrees at 8 bases. J gave up 2 bases and V 1 base, and 6 bases lay outside the gene matches. The CDR3 spans 16 residues. CDR1 is SGHTA, CDR2 FQGNSA, per germline. In nucleotides, the CDR3 is TGTGCCAGCAGCTTAGACCTAGCGGGCCCACAAGAGACCCAGTACTTC. Translated: CASSLDLAGPQETQYF.

This chain connects TRBV29-1 to TRBJ2-1; 7 positions match TRBD1. The trim removed 6 bases at V and 11 bases at J, leaving 10 bases unmatched. This CDR3 comprises 12 residues. CDR1 and CDR2 from the germline V gene are SQVTM and ANQGSEA. Written as DNA, the CDR3 is TGCAGCGTGGGGGCTAGGGGGCAGAAGCAGTTCTTC. Its protein is CSVGARGQKQFF.

The CDR3 loop reads CASRWTEEFNQPQHF. In DNA form, the CDR3 reads TGTGCCAGCAGATGGACGGAAGAATTTAATCAGCCCCAGCATTTT. The rearrangement uses TRBV6-6 and TRBJ1-5; unclear D gene. The CDR3 runs to 15 residues. V gave up 6 bases and J gave up 4 bases, with 16 bases separating them. Germline lookup yields CDR1 MNHNY and CDR2 SVGAGI (reference sequence).